The subject of this entry is one T cell receptor beta chain. The antigen is unknown. The data stem from a study of identical twins. Whole-study results and caveats: Low generation-probability sequences were in excess among twin-shared out-of-frame alpha sequences. Memory repertoires showed no such pattern, whereas abundant cord blood beta clonotypes carried fewer insertions.

J was trimmed by 3 bases and V by 5 bases; bases with no gene match: 8. CDR3 length: 16 residues. Per germline, CDR1 KGHSH and CDR2 LQKENI. TCRdb reanalysed the 5' RACE reads using MiXCR and keeps one entry per CDR3 protein. The sample holds around 490,000 distinct CDR3 sequences, 13% to 15% seen once. This sample was also put to use in a study of yellow fever vaccine responses in identical twins.

Sequencing was carried out using CD4+ T cells sorted from blood. The chain is built from TRBV18 and TRBJ2-3; 10 bases match TRBD2. The TCR was taken from a woman aged 18-30 years in good health. The CDR3 DNA follows: TGTGCCAGCTCATCTTCTAGCGGGAGAGGAACAGATACGCAGTATTTT. Its translation is CASSSSSGRGTDTQYF.